This TCR beta chain was profiled in a study of cytomegalovirus exposure and HLA in healthy donors. Broader study findings: Most TCR sequences showed up rarely, but some public TCRs showed up in many donors. Excluded were some V segments that proved indistinguishable, including TRBV6-2 and TRBV6-3. Most of the TCR beta V segments (in an earlier analysis) were productive either about 87% or about 30% of the time.

This PCR relied on a set of 60 Vbeta primers and 13 Jbeta primers. The protocol was immunoSEQ multiplex PCR, while the TCRdb copy is restricted to in-frame clones and leaves out a portion. The table shows about 220,000 clones, with over 60% occurring only once. Worth noting for this clone: Its cognate antigen is unknown.

The germline V gene has CDR1 ENHRY and CDR2 SYGVKD. The CDR3 is 14 amino acids. With 4 bases clipped from V and 3 bases from J, the junction kept 5 bases outside the gene matches. The specimen sequenced was PBMCs. V and J are TRBV10-3 and TRBJ2-5, with 7 bases lining up with TRBD1. The receptor's source is a man between 18 and 29 years old in good health and CMV-seronegative. CDR3 amino acids: CAISGSGTEETQYF. As DNA, the CDR3 is TGTGCCATCAGTGGATCCGGGACAGAAGAGACCCAGTACTTC.